This TCR beta chain comes out of a study of blood T cells in healthy people across ages. The CDR3 sequence is 14 residues long. The V end lost 6 bases, the J end lost 3 bases, and 14 bases lay between the germline ends. In germline, CDR1 is MGHRA, CDR2 YSYEKL. A second about 6 to 12 cycle PCR used barcoded and J-beta primers. TCRdb ran MiXCR on the 5' RACE reads and lists one entry per CDR3 protein. Of about 1.8 million distinct CDR3 sequences listed, just under 50% are singletons. Sequencing was carried out using blood. This rearrangement joins TRBV4-1 to TRBJ1-2; unclear D gene. This TCR was recovered from a woman aged 35 to 49 in good health. The CDR3 reads CASSRSETDYGYTF. CDR3 DNA sequence: TGCGCCAGCAGTCGCAGTGAGACGGACTATGGCTACACCTTC.